Included here is one T cell receptor beta chain sequence, with context. The antigen remains undetermined. The sample is drawn from a study of early T cells in non-severe SARS-CoV-2 infection. General observations from the study: Reliance on VDJdb matching favored anti-spike CD8 responses; private and CD4 specificities were missed.

Via MiXCR, TCRdb re-called the 5' RACE reads, giving one row per CDR3 protein. Of tens of thousands of distinct CDR3 sequences listed, roughly 9.7% are singletons. The CDR3 contains 16 residues. CDR1 is SGHRS, CDR2 YFSETQ, per germline. Germline trimming cut 0 bases from V and 2 bases from J; bases unmatched to any gene: 5. The sequence came from an adult who was a healthcare worker with PCR-confirmed SARS-CoV-2 infection or an uninfected control (not recorded which). The chain links TRBV5-1 to TRBJ1-1; the match to TRBD1 covers 9 bases. Sequences were obtained from whole blood. For the CDR3, the DNA is TGCGCCAGCAGCTTGGGAACAGGGGGCCGAAACACTGAAGCTTTCTTT. Translation: CASSLGTGGRNTEAFF.